Each of the 25 T cell receptor beta chains below was sequenced from the same sample in a study of blood T cell repertoires in COVID-19. Clones were sequenced by immunoSEQ multiplex PCR, and TCRdb holds only the in-frame ones, with some missing. The table lists 160,000 or so clones, around 83% of them singletons. The sequenced material came from peripheral blood. The receptors here all came from a woman in her forties or fifties with acute or convalescent COVID-19.

This clone was observed once. The chain couples TRBV5-4 to TRBJ2-7; 12 nucleotides align to TRBD2. Germline V gene lookup returns CDR1 SGHNT and CDR2 YYREEE (reference sequence). This CDR3 contains 17 residues. The V and J ends lost 4 bases and 6 bases, in that order; junction bases with no gene match: 14. CDR3 amino acids: CASSRGSSGGALGEQYF. CDR3 DNA sequence: TGTGCCAGCAGCCGGGGGTCTAGCGGGGGGGCCCTGGGCGAGCAGTACTTC.

The rearrangement links TRBV4-3 to TRBJ1-4; the D gene is possibly TRBD1 (5 bases). The V end lost 1 base, the J end lost 5 bases, and 17 bases lay between the germline ends. CDR3 length: 17 amino acids. Germline lookup yields CDR1 LGHNA and CDR2 YSLEER. Here the CDR3 DNA reads TGCGCCAGCAGCCAAGCTAATTCCAGGGCGTTGAATGAAAAACTGTTTTTT. Translated: CASSQANSRALNEKLFF.

The rearrangement uses TRBV6-5 and TRBJ1-2; 8 bases fit TRBD1. Germline CDR1 and CDR2: MNHEY and SVGAGI. The trim removed 2 bases at V and 2 bases at J, leaving 1 base unmatched. This CDR3 has 14 amino acids. CDR3 bases: TGTGCCAGCAGTTACAGACAGGGGAACTATGGCTACACCTTC. Protein product: CASSYRQGNYGYTF.

J is TRBJ1-4 and V is TRBV12-3 or TRBV12-4; TRBD1 is a possible D gene (5 bases). The CDR3 totals 13 residues. Trimming pared 6 bases from V and 6 bases from J, leaving 11 bases between. The CDR3 here is CASRLTRDEKLFF. CDR3 coding DNA: TGTGCCAGCAGATTGACCAGGGATGAAAAACTGTTTTTT.

The J gene is TRBJ2-2, the V gene TRBV10-3; TRBD2 aligns across 12 bases. The CDR3 is made up of 16 amino acids. J lost 1 base, V lost 6 bases, and 3 bases had no gene match. Germline CDR1 is ENHRY and CDR2 is SYGVKD. The CDR3 DNA follows: TGTGCCATCAGCCCGGGACTAGCGGGGAACACCGGGGAGCTGTTTTTT. Its translation: CAISPGLAGNTGELFF.

V gene TRBV6-6 combines with J gene TRBJ1-5; 9 positions agree with TRBD1. Trimming at V came to 6 bases and at J to 7 bases, leaving 7 bases not matched to a gene. The germline V gene has CDR1 MNHNY and CDR2 SVGAGI (reference sequence). The CDR3 is 14 amino acids. The chain's CDR3 is CASSQGQGRQPQHF. Here the CDR3 DNA reads TGTGCCAGCAGCCAGGGACAGGGCAGACAGCCCCAGCATTTT.

The V gene is TRBV19, the J gene TRBJ2-2; 8 nucleotides line up with TRBD1. Trimming took 3 bases from V and 9 from J; bases not matched to a gene: 6. Germline V gene sequence: CDR1 LNHDA, CDR2 SQIVND (reference sequence). CDR3 size: 14 residues. For the CDR3, the DNA is TGTGCCAGTAGTATCGACAGGGGTCTCCGGGAGCTGTTTTTT. Translating it yields CASSIDRGLRELFF.

The rearrangement links TRBV5-4 to TRBJ2-7; D call uncertain. The CDR3 contains 13 residues. Germline CDR1 and CDR2: SGHNT and YYREEE (reference sequence). V lost 0 bases and J lost 5, with 9 bases in between. For the CDR3, the DNA is TGTGCCAGCAGCTTGGTCACATCCGACGAGCAGTACTTC. Translating it yields CASSLVTSDEQYF.

The chain recombines TRBV6-5 with TRBJ1-3; D not certain. V lost 4 bases, J lost 0 bases, and 7 bases lay in between. The germline V gene encodes CDR1 MNHEY and CDR2 SVGAGI. CDR3 size: 14 residues. The CDR3 reads CASSFRPSGNTIYF. DNA of the CDR3: TGTGCCAGCAGTTTCAGGCCCTCTGGAAACACCATATATTTT.

This chain joins TRBV6-2 or TRBV6-3 and TRBJ2-7; D may be TRBD1 (6 bases). CDR1 MNHEY and CDR2 SVGEGT come from the germline V gene. V lost 0 bases and J 5 bases, leaving 17 bases between the germline ends. The CDR3 extends over 16 amino acids. CDR3 protein: CASSYSRQVLFDEQYF. The CDR3 nucleotides read TGTGCCAGCAGTTACTCTAGACAGGTTTTATTTGACGAGCAGTACTTC.

V usage is TRBV7-2 and J usage is TRBJ1-1; a possible D gene is TRBD1 (5 bases). This CDR3 spans 18 amino acids. Trimming removed 5 bases at V and 1 base at J, with 23 bases between. CDR1 is SGHTA, CDR2 FQGNSA, per germline. DNA for the CDR3: TGTGCCAGCAGCACACTACCCAGCGGGGCCAAAGGGAACACTGAAGCTTTCTTT. Translation: CASSTLPSGAKGNTEAFF.

In this sample, this clone turned up many times. The chain joins TRBV6-5 to TRBJ1-6; maybe TRBD1 (6 bases). Germline-derived CDR1 and CDR2 are MNHEY and SVGAGI. Trimming took off 3 bases at V and 9 bases at J, with 15 bases between the two ends. This CDR3 has 15 residues. Here the CDR3 DNA reads TGTGCCAGCAGTTATTCACAGGGAACGAGTTCACCCCTCCACTTT. This codes for CASSYSQGTSSPLHF.

V and J are TRBV30 and TRBJ1-1, with D perhaps matching TRBD1 (5 bases). This CDR3 region has 14 residues. V was shortened by 1 base and J by 1 base, with 10 bases between the two germline ends. Germline V gene sequence: CDR1 GTSNPN, CDR2 SVGIG (reference sequence). Written as DNA, the CDR3 is TGTGCCTGGAGTGGGGGCAGCCCGAACACTGAAGCTTTCTTT. Translating gives CAWSGGSPNTEAFF.

This chain links TRBV6-5 with TRBJ1-3; unclear D gene. This CDR3 contains 14 residues. Germline CDR1 and CDR2: MNHEY and SVGAGI. Trimming took 4 bases from V and 1 from J, leaving 8 bases between them. CDR3 region: CASSLIGSGNTIYF. For the CDR3, the DNA is TGTGCCAGCAGTTTAATCGGGTCTGGAAACACCATATATTTT.

The J gene is TRBJ2-7, the V gene TRBV6-1; D is perhaps TRBD1 (5 bases). CDR3 length equals 13 residues. V was shortened by 3 bases and J by 3 bases, with 9 bases between the two germline ends. Germline CDR1 reads MNHNS; CDR2 reads SASEGT. DNA for the CDR3: TGTGCCAGCAGTGATCAGGGCAGCTACGAGCAGTACTTC. Encoded protein: CASSDQGSYEQYF.

The chain has TRBV28 and TRBJ1-2; TRBD1 matches 7 bases. The CDR3 runs to 14 residues. Germline loops: CDR1 MDHEN, CDR2 SYDVKM. J gave up 5 bases and V 2 bases, and 5 bases lay outside the gene matches. CDR3 sequence reads: CASSLPPRGYGYTF. Written as DNA, the CDR3 is TGTGCCAGCAGTTTACCCCCCAGGGGGTATGGCTACACCTTC.

The chain couples TRBV4-2 to TRBJ1-5, with 9 bases fitting TRBD1. This CDR3 is built from 18 residues. CDR1 and CDR2 (germline): LGHNA, YNFKEQ. Trimming took 1 base from V and 4 from J; bases not matched to a gene: 11. The CDR3 bases are TGTGCCAGCAGCCAAGTTGCTGGTCAGGACAGGGGAAATCAGCCCCAGCATTTT. Its protein product is CASSQVAGQDRGNQPQHF.

The chain couples TRBV5-1 to TRBJ1-6; D possibly corresponds to TRBD1 (6 bases). The germline V gene encodes CDR1 SGHRS and CDR2 YFSETQ. The CDR3 totals 15 residues. Trimming removed 5 bases from V and 0 bases from J, with 9 bases in between. Here the CDR3 reads CASRRDISYNSPLHF. DNA of the CDR3: TGCGCCAGCAGGAGGGACATCTCCTATAATTCACCCCTCCACTTT.

This chain links TRBV2 with TRBJ2-5, with D possibly matching TRBD2 (6 bases). V dropped 0 bases and J dropped 6 bases, with 11 bases sitting between them. The CDR3 spans 14 residues. In germline, CDR1 is SNHLY, CDR2 FYNNEI. This chain's CDR3 is CASSEAPLAQTQYF. For the CDR3, the DNA is TGTGCCAGCAGTGAAGCCCCCCTAGCGCAGACCCAGTACTTC.

The CDR3 spells CASSRQGTALEAFF. CDR3 nucleotide sequence: TGTGCCAGCAGCCGCCAAGGCACAGCTCTTGAAGCTTTCTTT. The chain has TRBV6-5 and TRBJ1-1; D is uncertain. Germline V gene lookup returns CDR1 MNHEY and CDR2 SVGAGI. The V end lost 6 bases, the J end lost 7 bases, and 18 bases lay between the germline ends. This CDR3 comprises 14 residues.

This chain connects TRBV12-3 or TRBV12-4 to TRBJ1-1; possibly TRBD1 for D (6 bases). Between the trimmed V and J ends, which lost 4 bases and 2 bases, there was a span of 8 bases. The CDR3 contains 13 residues. The CDR3 DNA follows: TGTGCCAGCAGTTGGACAGATAACACTGAAGCTTTCTTT. Translation: CASSWTDNTEAFF.

At least ten counts were recorded for this clone. The chain is built from TRBV19 and TRBJ2-7; 7 bases align to TRBD1. The V segment lost 4 bases and the J segment 1 base; nucleotides outside the gene matches: 7. Germline-derived CDR1 and CDR2 are LNHDA and SQIVND (reference sequence). The CDR3 loop spans 15 amino acids. Written as DNA, the CDR3 is TGTGCCAGTAGTAGGACAGGTGGAAGGTCCTACGAGCAGTACTTC. Its protein product is CASSRTGGRSYEQYF.

This clone showed up just once. This chain connects TRBV28 to TRBJ2-7, with 7 nucleotides matching TRBD1. Germline V gene lookup returns CDR1 MDHEN and CDR2 SYDVKM. Unmatched junction bases numbered 6, after V lost 4 bases and J lost 9 bases. CDR3 length: 12 amino acids. CDR3 residues: CASSSGQRLQYF. The CDR3 DNA follows: TGTGCCAGCAGTTCGGGACAGAGGTTGCAGTACTTC.

The genes are TRBV4-3 and TRBJ2-3; 10 bases line up with TRBD2. J gave up 0 bases and V 4 bases, and 4 bases lay outside the gene matches. Germline CDR1 LGHNA, CDR2 YSLEER. This CDR3 contains 16 residues. In nucleotides, the CDR3 is TGCGCCAGCAGCCTCGAACTAGCGGGGAGCACAGATACGCAGTATTTT. It specifies CASSLELAGSTDTQYF.

This rearrangement joins TRBV18 to TRBJ2-2; D gene uncertain. In germline, CDR1 is KGHSH, CDR2 LQKENI. The CDR3 consists of 15 residues. Trimming removed 5 bases from V and 0 bases from J, with 10 bases in between. DNA of the CDR3: TGTGCCAGCTCAACCGACACGACGAACACCGGGGAGCTGTTTTTT. Its translation is CASSTDTTNTGELFF. The full variable domain, with the rest looked up from reference TRBV18 and TRBJ2-2, is NAGVMQNPRHLVRRRGQEARLRCSPMKGHSHVYWYRQLPEEGLKFMVYLQKENIIDESGMPKERFSAEFPKEGPSILRIQQVVRGDSAAYFCASSTDTTNTGELFFGEGSRLTVL.